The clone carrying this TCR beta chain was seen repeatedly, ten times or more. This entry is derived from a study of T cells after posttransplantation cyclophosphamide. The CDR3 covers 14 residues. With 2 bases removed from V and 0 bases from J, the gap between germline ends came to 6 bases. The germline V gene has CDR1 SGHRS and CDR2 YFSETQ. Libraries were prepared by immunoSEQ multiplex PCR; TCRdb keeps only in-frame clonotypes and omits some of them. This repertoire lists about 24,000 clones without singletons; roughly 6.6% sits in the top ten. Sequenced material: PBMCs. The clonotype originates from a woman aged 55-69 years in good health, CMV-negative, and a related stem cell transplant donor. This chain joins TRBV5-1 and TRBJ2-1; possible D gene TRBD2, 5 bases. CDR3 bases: TGCGCCAGCAGCTTCGGGAACTCCTACAATGAGCAGTTCTTC. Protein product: CASSFGNSYNEQFF.